The 4 T cell receptor beta chains below come from one sample, sequenced in a study of blood T cell repertoires in COVID-19. The repertoire was sequenced with immunoSEQ multiplex PCR; TCRdb's copy has only in-frame clones and lacks some. The sample has fewer than 200,000 clones, over 75% seen once. Material: peripheral blood. These receptors came from a man between 65 and 85 years old with active or convalescent COVID-19.

The chain uses TRBV11-2 and TRBJ2-1; 11 positions agree with TRBD2. Germline values: CDR1 SGHAT, CDR2 FQNNGV. The junction had 10 bases not matched to a gene; V was cut back by 4 bases and J by 2 bases. The CDR3 totals 18 residues. CDR3: CASSSYKLSGRAYNEQFF. CDR3 DNA sequence: TGTGCCAGCAGCTCGTACAAGCTTAGCGGGAGGGCCTACAATGAGCAGTTCTTC.

DNA for the CDR3: TGTGCCAGCAGCTTATCGAACACAGGGTCCCCATACAATGAGCAGTTCTTC. Its protein product is CASSLSNTGSPYNEQFF. This chain links TRBV11-3 with TRBJ2-1, with a weak D call TRBD1 (6 bases). With 2 bases removed from V and 4 bases from J, the gap between germline ends came to 18 bases. CDR3 length equals 17 residues. CDR1 is SGHNT and CDR2 is YENEEA in the germline V gene.

This clone was seen only once. The CDR3 reads CASGPGPNTEAFF. The CDR3 coding sequence is TGTGCCAGCGGACCAGGGCCGAACACTGAAGCTTTCTTT. J is TRBJ1-1 and V is TRBV9; TRBD1 is a possible D gene (5 bases). Germline CDR1 reads SGDLS; CDR2 reads YYNGEE. This CDR3 is built from 13 residues. V was clipped by 7 bases and J by 1 base, with 11 bases between them. The variable domain in full, completed from reference TRBV9 and TRBJ1-1, reads DSGVTQTPKHLITATGQRVTLRCSPRSGDLSVYWYQQSLDQGLQFLIQYYNGEERAKGNILERFSAQQFPDLHSELNLSSLELGDSALYFCASGPGPNTEAFFGQGTRLTVV.

There are a few counts of this clone. This chain connects TRBV28 to TRBJ1-4; TRBD1 matches at 8 bases. The germline V gene has CDR1 MDHEN and CDR2 SYDVKM. The V gene end was trimmed by 5 bases and the J gene end by 0 bases; junction bases not matched to a gene: 11. The CDR3 is 18 residues long. DNA for the CDR3: TGTGCCAGCAGTCCCCCCGGACAGGGATCCGCAACTAATGAAAAACTGTTTTTT. As protein: CASSPPGQGSATNEKLFF.